These T cell receptor beta chains were read from a single sample in a study of cytomegalovirus exposure and HLA in healthy donors. Profiling relied on immunoSEQ multiplex PCR, and the TCRdb table lists in-frame clones only, not all of them. The profile shows some 120,000 clones, roughly four fifths of them singletons. Sample: PBMCs. The receptors were sampled from a woman aged 18 to 35 in good health and CMV-seronegative. Both conserved end residues are trimmed from each CDR3. A D gene is named only where the DNA matches it firmly.

d_call	v_call	j_call	cdr3_aa
TRBD1	TRBV6-6	TRBJ1-6	ASSYLTGTHSPLH
NA	TRBV4-1	TRBJ1-5	ASSPQPNTGFQPQH
NA	TRBV6-5	TRBJ1-2	ASSSRVLRGNYGYT
TRBD1	TRBV2	TRBJ1-2	ASKKDRDDGYT
NA	TRBV5-1	TRBJ1-2	ASSHTTGQGYGYT
NA	TRBV20-1	TRBJ1-1	SAPGLAEAF
NA	TRBV5-6	TRBJ1-5	ASSRTGDQPQH
TRBD1	TRBV5-1	TRBJ1-6	ASSPTGGSYNSPLH
NA	TRBV6-1	TRBJ1-5	ASSAAPGEGGQPQH
NA	TRBV10-3	TRBJ2-3	AISEGARSVGDTQY
TRBD1	TRBV9	TRBJ1-2	ASSPDRGNYGYT
TRBD1	TRBV7-6	TRBJ1-1	ASSKGADTEAF
NA	TRBV30	TRBJ1-6	AWIKTGGSPYSPLH
TRBD2	TRBV7-9	TRBJ2-2	ATGLVSSTGELF
NA	TRBV6-5	TRBJ1-1	ASSYQGRTF
NA	TRBV27	TRBJ1-3	ASAEARGSGNTIY
TRBD2	TRBV4-1	TRBJ2-5	ASSQGLARKETQY
TRBD2	TRBV28	TRBJ2-3	ASGRGWLQY
TRBD1	TRBV10-3	TRBJ1-1	AISRQGETEAF
NA	TRBV28	TRBJ2-2	ASSLTRYTGELF
TRBD2	TRBV10-3	TRBJ2-1	AISESMRGGIYNEQF
NA	TRBV7-3	TRBJ2-3	ASSSTAGSDTQY
NA	TRBV30	TRBJ2-5	AWSNTGETQY
TRBD2	TRBV4-2	TRBJ2-2	ASSQTGGAYTGELF
TRBD1	TRBV30	TRBJ1-4	AWSVKEQGARKLF
TRBD2	TRBV5-1	TRBJ2-3	ASSLFQRGALSTDTQY
NA	TRBV19	TRBJ1-1	ASSIFGETLNTEAF
TRBD1	TRBV28	TRBJ1-3	ASITGGSYGNTIY
TRBD2	TRBV5-1	TRBJ2-3	ASSMTSGYASTDTQY
NA	TRBV28	TRBJ2-7	ASRLRSGTLSSYEQY
NA	TRBV12-5	TRBJ1-1	ASGLQPPGTEAF
NA	TRBV19	TRBJ1-4	ASSSGTKATNEKLF